Included here is one TCR beta chain sequence, with context. The data derive from a study of T cells after yellow fever vaccination. Each CDR3 protein is one row after TCRdb ran MiXCR on the 5' RACE reads. The sample includes tens of thousands of distinct CDR3 sequences, around 7.7% of them seen just once. After removal of 5 bases from V and 3 bases from J, the junction contained 4 bases not matched to a gene. The length of the CDR3 is 13 residues. Germline CDR1 SGHAT, CDR2 FQNNGV. V usage is TRBV11-2 and J usage is TRBJ2-7; 7 bases agree with TRBD1. Here the sequenced sample was CD8+ T cells sorted from PBMCs, taken on the day of the yellow fever booster vaccination. The clonotype originates from a man aged 25 to 40 who received the YFV17D yellow fever vaccine. DNA of the CDR3: TGTGCCAGCAGCGTCGGGACAGACTACGAGCAGTACTTC. Its protein is CASSVGTDYEQYF.